These 21 T cell receptor beta chains share one sample of origin, sequenced in a study of cytomegalovirus exposure and HLA in healthy donors. A multiplex PCR was run with 60 Vbeta primers and 13 Jbeta primers. Method: immunoSEQ multiplex PCR; TCRdb's copy keeps in-frame clones and lacks some. Its listing shows about 110,000 clones. The material sequenced was PBMCs. Receptors originate from a man in his fifties in good health and CMV-seronegative.

The chain joins TRBV11-2 to TRBJ1-1, with D perhaps TRBD1 (5 bases). This CDR3 has 13 amino acids. The V gene's germline CDR1 is SGHAT and CDR2 FQNNGV. V lost 6 bases, J lost 0 bases, and 8 bases lay in between. CDR3 nucleotide sequence: TGTGCCAGCAGGGCAGGGTTGAACACTGAAGCTTTCTTT. It codes for CASRAGLNTEAFF.

The chain employs TRBV5-1 and TRBJ2-7, with 10 bases aligning to TRBD1. Unmatched junction bases numbered 2, after V lost 0 bases and J lost 2 bases. Germline V lookup: CDR1 SGHRS, CDR2 YFSETQ. The CDR3 runs to 15 residues. CDR3 residues: CASSLEGTGAYEQYF. CDR3 in DNA: TGCGCCAGCAGCTTGGAGGGGACAGGGGCCTACGAGCAGTACTTC.

The chain couples TRBV19 to TRBJ1-5; possible D gene TRBD1, 6 bases. Per germline, CDR1 LNHDA and CDR2 SQIVND (reference sequence). The CDR3 runs 18 residues. V lost 3 bases, J lost 1 base, and 19 bases lay in between. The DNA of the CDR3 is TGTGCCAGTAGTATGGGAACAGGGAGCCCCTCGAGCAATCAGCCCCAGCATTTT. It is translated as CASSMGTGSPSSNQPQHF.

J is TRBJ2-7 and V is TRBV5-8, with a possible D match to TRBD2 (7 bases). CDR1 is SGHTS and CDR2 is YDEGEE in the germline V gene. The CDR3 runs to 13 residues. V was pared by 7 bases and J by 3 bases, with 14 bases between. CDR3 region: CASVRGASYEQYF. The CDR3 DNA reads TGTGCCAGCGTCCGGGGGGCCAGCTACGAGCAGTACTTC.

V usage is TRBV6-5 and J usage is TRBJ1-1, with no clear D. Trimming took off 3 bases at V and 6 bases at J, with 5 bases between the two ends. Germline CDR1 is MNHEY and CDR2 is SVGAGI. The CDR3 covers 11 residues. The CDR3, as DNA: TGTGCCAGCAGTTATCATTCTGAAGCTTTCTTT. Protein product: CASSYHSEAFF.

The J gene is TRBJ2-1, the V gene TRBV11-2, with TRBD2 matching over 14 bases. CDR3 length: 17 amino acids. The germline V gene has CDR1 SGHAT and CDR2 FQNNGV. V was clipped by 6 bases and J by 8 bases; unmatched bases: 12. The CDR3 loop is CASSSNEGLAGDHEQFF. CDR3 sequence (DNA): TGTGCCAGCAGTTCGAATGAGGGACTAGCGGGAGATCATGAGCAGTTCTTC.

The chain couples TRBV6-1 to TRBJ2-3; 8 nucleotides align to TRBD2. CDR1 is MNHNS, CDR2 SASEGT, per germline. This CDR3 contains 14 residues. Unmatched junction bases numbered 3, after V lost 2 bases and J lost 5 bases. The DNA of the CDR3 is TGTGCCAGCAGTGAAAACGGGGGGGGAGATACGCAGTATTTT. Encoded protein: CASSENGGGDTQYF.

This sequence joins TRBV7-2 and TRBJ1-1, with a weak D call TRBD1 (6 bases). Per the germline V gene, CDR1 is SGHTA and CDR2 is FQGNSA. This CDR3 has 15 amino acids. V lost 2 bases and J lost 5, with 15 bases in between. The CDR3 reads CASSLSAGRGTEAFF. The CDR3, as DNA: TGTGCCAGCAGCTTATCGGCAGGCAGGGGAACTGAAGCTTTCTTT.

V usage is TRBV29-1 and J usage is TRBJ2-7, with 7 bases fitting TRBD2. This CDR3 spans 12 amino acids. Trimming cost V 7 bases and J 5 bases; bases outside gene matches: 8. CDR1 SQVTM and CDR2 ANQGSEA come from the germline V gene. The CDR3 reads CSAGGGQHEQYF. The CDR3 nucleotides are TGCAGCGCGGGGGGAGGGCAGCACGAGCAGTACTTC.

The gene calls are TRBV5-6 and TRBJ1-2; D is undetermined. Trimming shortened V by 2 bases and J by 3 bases, and 8 bases separated the two germline ends. The germline V gene has CDR1 SGHDT and CDR2 YYEEEE. The CDR3 spans 13 residues. The CDR3 region is CASSLRSHYGYTF. The CDR3 nucleotides read TGTGCCAGCAGCTTACGGAGCCACTATGGCTACACCTTC. The full variable domain, in which reference TRBV5-6 and TRBJ1-2 provide the parts outside the CDR3, is DAGVTQSPTHLIKTRGQQVTLRCSPKSGHDTVSWYQQALGQGPQFIFQYYEEEERQRGNFPDRFSGHQFPNYSSELNVNALLLGDSALYLCASSLRSHYGYTFGSGTRLTVV.

The gene calls are TRBV9 and TRBJ2-7; possible D gene TRBD2, 6 bases. The germline V gene encodes CDR1 SGDLS and CDR2 YYNGEE. V was pared by 0 bases and J by 6 bases, with 19 bases between. This CDR3 contains 16 residues. The CDR3 spells CASSVAGGGSVGEQYF. In DNA, the CDR3 is TGTGCCAGCAGCGTAGCTGGGGGAGGCTCGGTAGGCGAGCAGTACTTC.

The gene calls are TRBV6-6 and TRBJ2-7, with unresolved D. Germline values: CDR1 MNHNY, CDR2 SVGAGI (reference sequence). The CDR3 length is 14 residues. Trimming took off 2 bases at V and 6 bases at J, with 14 bases between the two ends. The CDR3 bases are TGTGCCAGCAGTTACAGCGCCGAGGCGTCCGAGCAGTACTTC. Its translation is CASSYSAEASEQYF.

This chain uses TRBV19 with TRBJ1-2, with 9 bases identical to TRBD1. J lost 8 bases, V lost 2 bases, and 6 bases had no gene match. The V gene's germline CDR1 is LNHDA and CDR2 SQIVND (reference sequence). The CDR3 sequence is 14 residues long. The CDR3 is CASSITGGLKGYTF. CDR3 DNA: TGTGCCAGTAGTATAACAGGGGGCCTGAAGGGCTACACCTTC.

The gene calls are TRBV10-1 and TRBJ2-7; no definite D call. Germline V lookup: CDR1 WNHNN, CDR2 SYGVQD (reference sequence). This CDR3 spans 13 amino acids. Between the trimmed V and J ends, which lost 8 bases and 6 bases, there was a span of 17 bases. The CDR3 bases are TGCGCCAGCCTTCGAAAGAAACCGGGCGAGCAGTACTTC. Protein product: CASLRKKPGEQYF.

This rearrangement joins TRBV19 to TRBJ2-1; tentative D call: TRBD2 (5 bases). The CDR3 sequence is 12 residues long. Germline CDR1 and CDR2: LNHDA and SQIVND (reference sequence). Trimming pared 5 bases from V and 8 bases from J, leaving 10 bases between. CDR3 nucleotide sequence: TGTGCCAGTAGTCGCTGGCGGGATGAGCAGTTCTTC. Protein product: CASSRWRDEQFF.

CDR3 in DNA: TGTGCCAGCACGCCTTCGAGGATTATGAACACTGAAGCTTTCTTT. Residues: CASTPSRIMNTEAFF. The V call is TRBV6-5, the J call TRBJ1-1; D gene uncertain. There are 15 residues in the CDR3. Germline V CDR1 and CDR2: MNHEY, SVGAGI. Trimming stripped 7 bases from V and 0 bases from J, with 15 bases between.

Comment on this clone: The missing conserved phenylalanine or tryptophan at the end of this CDR3 makes a read error likely. V usage is TRBV14 and J usage is TRBJ2-7; weak D call: TRBD2 (5 bases). The CDR3 totals 12 residues. Germline CDR1 and CDR2: SGHDN and FVKESK. The V and J ends lost 4 bases and 6 bases respectively, with 10 bases between them. CDR3 DNA: TGTGCCAGCAGCCGGCTGGGAGCCGAGCAGTACCTC. Its translation: CASSRLGAEQYL.

The chain recombines TRBV7-2 with TRBJ2-4; possible D gene TRBD2, 6 bases. The germline CDR1 and CDR2 sequences are SGHTA and FQGNSA. V lost 4 bases and J 9 bases, leaving 19 bases between the germline ends. The CDR3 contains 15 residues. The CDR3 here is CASSSTGGPLPIQYF. CDR3 sequence (DNA): TGTGCCAGCAGCTCCACCGGGGGTCCCTTACCCATTCAGTACTTC. Together with reference TRBV7-2 and TRBJ2-4, the CDR3 gives the full variable domain: GAGVSQSPSNKVTEKGKDVELRCDPISGHTALYWYRQSLGQGLEFLIYFQGNSAPDKSGLPSDRFSAERTGGSVSTLTIQRTQQEDSAVYLCASSSTGGPLPIQYFGAGTRLSVL.

This chain joins TRBV2 and TRBJ2-3; TRBD1 is a possible D gene (6 bases). The CDR3 loop spans 15 amino acids. CDR1 is SNHLY, CDR2 FYNNEI, per germline. Trimming removed 5 bases at V and 2 bases at J, with 14 bases between. Here the CDR3 DNA reads TGTGCCAGCAGTTTGAGACAGGCGCACACAGATACGCAGTATTTT. It specifies CASSLRQAHTDTQYF.

This chain connects TRBV27 to TRBJ2-1, with TRBD2 as a possible D gene (6 bases). V was trimmed by 7 bases and J by 1 base, leaving 8 bases between them. CDR3 length equals 13 residues. Germline V gene data show CDR1 as MNHEY and CDR2 as SMNVEV (reference sequence). The CDR3 spells CASKEGSYNEQFF. The CDR3 bases are TGTGCCAGCAAGGAGGGGTCCTACAATGAGCAGTTCTTC.

The chain couples TRBV9 to TRBJ2-1; the match to TRBD2 covers 7 bases. The ends lost 3 bases at V and 3 bases at J; junction bases unmatched: 6. The germline gives CDR1 SGDLS, CDR2 YYNGEE. The CDR3 is 15 amino acids. This CDR3 reads CASSARGDGYNEQFF. The CDR3, as DNA: TGTGCCAGCAGCGCCCGGGGGGATGGCTACAATGAGCAGTTCTTC.